Listed below are T cell receptor beta chains from one sample, sequenced in a study of tumor T cells in aggressive B-cell lymphoma. Repertoires were generated with immunoSEQ multiplex PCR, while TCRdb's copy carries only in-frame clones and drops some. The sample has roughly 2,600 clones; more than 75% are singletons. Sequences were obtained from tumor tissue. The origin of the receptors is an adult with diffuse large B cell lymphoma. The CDR3 runs from the conserved cysteine through the conserved F or W. Fields, in order: CDR3 length, clone size, V gene, J gene, D gene, CDR3 protein, CDR3 DNA. The D gene is left open where the match is weak. The size entry is marked missing in some rows and otherwise reads once, few, many or a size class.

14	.	TRBV6-5	TRBJ1-3	.	CASSYGGQGNTIYF	TGTGCCAGCAGTTACGGGGGCCAGGGAAACACCATATATTTT
15	.	TRBV6-4	TRBJ2-3	TRBD2	CASSPLAGGTDTQYF	TGTGCCAGCAGCCCACTAGCGGGAGGCACAGATACGCAGTATTTT
14	.	TRBV6-1	TRBJ1-5	.	CATLWGSSNQSQHF	TGTGCCACCCTTTGGGGCAGTAGCAATCAGTCCCAGCATTTT
15	.	TRBV11-2	TRBJ2-5	TRBD2	CASSFLTSGQETQYF	TGTGCCAGCAGCTTCCTGACTAGCGGGCAAGAGACCCAGTACTTC
16	.	TRBV19	TRBJ1-5	.	CASRFSGTRSNQPQHF	TGTGCCAGTCGGTTCTCCGGGACACGCAGCAATCAGCCCCAGCATTTT
15	once	TRBV7-8	TRBJ1-4	TRBD1	CASSSPGQGNEKLFF	TGTGCCAGCAGTTCCCCGGGACAGGGGAATGAAAAACTGTTTTTT
13	.	TRBV30	TRBJ1-2	.	CAWSYRANYGYTF	TGTGCCTGGAGTTATCGGGCTAACTATGGCTACACCTTC
12	.	TRBV12-5	TRBJ1-2	.	CASGLVPWGYTF	TGTGCTAGTGGTTTGGTCCCTTGGGGCTATACCTTC
12	.	TRBV19	TRBJ1-5	.	CATREANQPQHF	TGTGCCACTCGTGAGGCTAATCAGCCCCAGCATTTT
15	.	TRBV19	TRBJ2-1	TRBD2	CASSMQAGDYNEQFF	TGTGCCAGTAGTATGCAAGCGGGAGACTACAATGAGCAGTTCTTC
14	.	TRBV7-6	TRBJ2-3	.	CASSPRQSTDTQYF	TGTGCCAGCAGCCCTCGACAGAGCACAGATACGCAGTATTTT
12	.	TRBV29-1	TRBJ1-1	.	CSGRQTNTEAFF	TGCAGCGGCCGACAGACTAACACTGAAGCTTTCTTT
18	.	TRBV7-2	TRBJ2-1	.	CASSLVSPGLLSYNEQFF	TGTGCCAGCAGCTTAGTATCCCCGGGACTTCTCTCCTACAATGAGCAGTTCTTC
15	.	TRBV28	TRBJ1-1	TRBD1	CASSSPGQGINKAFF	TGTGCCAGCAGTTCCCCAGGACAGGGGATCAATAAAGCTTTCTTT
13	few	TRBV18	TRBJ2-7	.	CASSKDGTYEQYF	TGTGCCAGCTCAAAAGACGGGACCTACGAGCAGTACTTC